One T cell receptor beta chain is described in this entry. Its antigen is not identified. This specimen belongs to a study of T cells expressing NK-cell markers. Study details: Eight donors were sequenced, seven testing HCMV-seropositive and one testing seronegative.

Following a re-call of the 5' RACE reads, TCRdb has one entry per CDR3 protein and lacks DNA. Here the sample table reports about 380,000 distinct CDR3 sequences. General study findings and limits: For a few donors, these clonotypes were likewise the leading ones in the CD3+CD56-NKG2C+ fraction.

The sample comprised blood T cells: a sorted CD56 or NKG2C T cell subset, CD4+ or CD8+ T cells, or bulk PBMC T cells (not recorded which). The clonotype originates from a man aged 18-69 years in good health.

Here the CDR3 reads CARETVATEAFF. The rearrangement links TRBV6-1 to TRBJ1-1. Germline V gene lookup returns CDR1 MNHNS and CDR2 SASEGT. The CDR3 is 12 residues long.